Sequencing of this T cell receptor (beta chain) was carried out in a study of blood T cell repertoires in COVID-19 (dated by TCRdb to the early 2020s). The study in broad terms: Samples covering the acute and convalescent phases of COVID-19 were provided by collaborators in the United States, Italy and Spain. The prospective study material was composed of cDNA or gDNA derived from T cells, B-cell-depleted T cells, or PBMCs. Deeply sampled blood TCRbeta repertoires from subjects exposed to, actively infected with, or recovered from COVID-19 were included in the dataset. The repertoires were made available in a free public database intended to serve as a resource for research on the immune response to SARS-CoV-2. The samples were drawn from two sources: the first 160 participants of the ongoing ImmuneRACE study, and 1,000 to 1,500 subjects contributed by 6 global collaborators. Nearly every sample came with metadata listing a de-identified subject ID, COVID-19 status, age in years and sex. HLA class I and class II types, where available, came from metadata supplied by the sample provider rather than from assay-based typing. General study outcomes and caveats: The amount of clinical and demographic metadata varied by source and participant and was provided uncurated.

Another Seattle source contributed samples from volunteer blood donors who had recovered from COVID-19. Each collaborating institution followed its own protocols to collect whole blood in K2EDTA tubes. For TCRbeta analysis, collaborator samples were shipped as frozen whole blood, as isolated PBMCs, or as DNA extracted from either sample type. This clone was detected only once. Its recognized antigen is unknown. No base quality information exists; no much larger clone differs at one position. For CDR1 and CDR2, the germline V gene lists SGHTA and FQGNSA. The V and J ends are trimmed by 3 bases and 4 bases, leaving 7 bases between them. The CDR3 holds 13 amino acids from the cysteine to the phenylalanine. Only the CDR3 portion is preserved as DNA: 39 bases, with reading frame beginning at the first base. The immunoSEQ Assay, a bias-controlled multiplex PCR, was used to amplify TCRbeta CDR3 regions from genomic DNA. Per the original workflow: The number of nucleated cells in each sample was estimated from the amplification of reference gene primers within the assay. To quantify the absolute abundance of each unique TCRbeta CDR3 rearrangement, sequence reads were collapsed and filtered. For each sample, productive Simpson clonality was calculated as the square root of Simpson's diversity index over productive rearrangements. In TCRdb, the immuneACCESS table is reduced to in-frame sequences with V and J assigned. These tables do not hold every clone; where another copy was compared, an unresolved V gene accounts for under half, and the others remain unexplained. That table is the source of V, J and clone size, and D and trimming were worked out from the DNA. The sample table shows 200,000 to 300,000 clones, and about 89% are seen once. Under 2% of the sample is taken by the ten largest.

The chain uses TRBV7-2 and TRBJ2-1; tentative D gene TRBD2, with 6 bases matching. The source is a woman aged 55-70 years who had recovered from COVID-19. Sequencing used peripheral blood. The nucleotide sequence is TGTGCCAGCAGCTTGGGACTTTACAATGAGCAGTTCTTC. This translates into CASSLGLYNEQFF.